The sequence of this TCR beta chain was determined in a study of T cells in localized non-small cell lung cancer. Findings of the study overall: Elevated circulating T cell density in blood was associated with longer overall survival. Because sequencing included only one region (of the tumor), heterogeneity remains possible. Adjacent lung held a median approximately 50 of the top 100 tumor clones.

The CDR3 runs to 13 residues. Trimming removed 4 bases at V and 7 bases at J, with 11 bases between. Germline V gene lookup returns CDR1 SNHLY and CDR2 FYNNEI. Libraries were prepared by immunoSEQ multiplex PCR; TCRdb keeps only in-frame clonotypes and omits some of them. The table lists 86,000 or so clones, just under 85% of them singletons. This clone appeared a few times. Its antigen is still unknown. The sequence derives from a man aged 35-69 years with stage I lung adenocarcinoma. The chain couples TRBV2 to TRBJ2-1; D is undetermined. The sample in question was peripheral blood, obtained before any cancer treatment. CDR3 coding DNA: TGTGCCAGCAGTGGGCTAGGGATAAATGAGCAGTTCTTC. Translated, it gives CASSGLGINEQFF. Variable domain in full (rest from reference TRBV2 and TRBJ2-1): EPEVTQTPSHQVTQMGQEVILRCVPISNHLYFYWYRQILGQKVEFLVSFYNNEISEKSEIFDDQFSVERPDGSNFTLKIRSTKLEDSAMYFCASSGLGINEQFFGPGTRLTVL.